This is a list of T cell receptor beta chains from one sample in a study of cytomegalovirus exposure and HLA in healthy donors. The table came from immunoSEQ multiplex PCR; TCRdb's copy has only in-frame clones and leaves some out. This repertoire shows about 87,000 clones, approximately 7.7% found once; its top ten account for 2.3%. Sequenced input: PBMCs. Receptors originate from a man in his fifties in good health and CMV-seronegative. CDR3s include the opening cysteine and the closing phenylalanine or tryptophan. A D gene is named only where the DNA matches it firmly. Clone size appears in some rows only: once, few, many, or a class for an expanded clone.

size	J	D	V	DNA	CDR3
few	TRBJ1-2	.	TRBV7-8	TGTGCCAGCCCCAACGGACAGAGGCTACACTATGGCTACACCTTC	CASPNGQRLHYGYTF
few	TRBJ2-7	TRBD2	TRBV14	TGTGCCAGCAGCCTTGGACTAGCCTCCTACGAGCAGTACTTC	CASSLGLASYEQYF
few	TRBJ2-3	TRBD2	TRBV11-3	TGTGCCAGCAGCTTTGGGGGGGGCACAGATACGCAGTATTTT	CASSFGGGTDTQYF
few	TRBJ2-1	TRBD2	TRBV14	TGTGCCAGCAGCCCGGCGGGAGGTCGGTGGTTCTTC	CASSPAGGRWFF
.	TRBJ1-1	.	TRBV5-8	TGTGCCAGCAGCCATGAACTGAGGAACACTGAAGCTTTCTTT	CASSHELRNTEAFF
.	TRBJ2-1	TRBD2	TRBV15	TGTGCCACCAGCAGAGTTATAGCGGGAGGGTACAATGAGCAGTTCTTC	CATSRVIAGGYNEQFF
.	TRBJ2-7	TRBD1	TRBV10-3	TGTGCCATCCGAGGACAGGGGGAGATCTACGAGCAGTACTTC	CAIRGQGEIYEQYF
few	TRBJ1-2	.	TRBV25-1	TGTGCCAGCAGTGCCAACCTGGGCACTAACTATGGCTACACCTTC	CASSANLGTNYGYTF
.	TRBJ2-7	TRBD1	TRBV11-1	TGTGCCAGCAGCCTTGAAGGGGGCCCTTACGAGCAGTACTTC	CASSLEGGPYEQYF
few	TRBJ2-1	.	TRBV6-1	TGTGCCAGCAGTGAAAGAGGGAGCTCCTACAATGAGCAGTTCTTC	CASSERGSSYNEQFF
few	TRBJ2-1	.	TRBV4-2	TGTGCCAGCAGCCAAGAACCGGAGTACAATGAGCAGTTCTTC	CASSQEPEYNEQFF
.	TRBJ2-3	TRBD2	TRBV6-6	TGTGCCAGCAGCCTGACTAGCGGGAGGGCAGATACGCAGTATTTT	CASSLTSGRADTQYF
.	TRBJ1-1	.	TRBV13	TGTGCCAGCAGCCCAAGGAGGGGCACCACGGCTTTCTTT	CASSPRRGTTAFF
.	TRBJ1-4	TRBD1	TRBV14	TGTGCCAGCAGCCTGCACAGGGGGCGTGTGGATGAAAAACTGTTTTTT	CASSLHRGRVDEKLFF
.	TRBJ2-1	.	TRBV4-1	TGCGCCAGCAGCCAAGATAGCTACAATGAGCAGTTCTTC	CASSQDSYNEQFF
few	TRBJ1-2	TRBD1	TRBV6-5	TGTGCCAGCAGTTGGGACAGGGAGATCGGGGGCTACACCTTC	CASSWDREIGGYTF
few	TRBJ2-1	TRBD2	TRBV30	TGTGCCTGGAGTCTTCCGGGACTAGCGGGAGTCAATGAGCAGTTCTTC	CAWSLPGLAGVNEQFF
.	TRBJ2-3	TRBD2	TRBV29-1	TGCAGCGCCGAGCGGGGGCTACTCACAGATACGCAGTATTTT	CSAERGLLTDTQYF
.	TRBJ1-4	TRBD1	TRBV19	TGTGCCAGTAGTACCCGACAGGGGTTAGGAGAAAAACTGTTTTTT	CASSTRQGLGEKLFF
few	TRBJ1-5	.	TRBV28	TGTGCCAGCGGGACTACGACTCATCAGCCCCAGCATTTT	CASGTTTHQPQHF
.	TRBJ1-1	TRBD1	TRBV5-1	TGCGCCAGCAGTTTGTGGGGACAGGAGAACACTGAAGCTTTCTTT	CASSLWGQENTEAFF
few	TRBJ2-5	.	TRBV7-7	TGTGCTAGCAGCTTATGGGGGGTAGAGACCCAGTACTTC	CASSLWGVETQYF
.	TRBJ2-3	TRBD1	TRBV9	TGTGCCAGCAGCGTCGGACAGGTGGATACGCAGTATTTT	CASSVGQVDTQYF
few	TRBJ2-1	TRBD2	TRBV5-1	TGCGCCAGCGAGGGCTTTAGCGGGAGGCCCTACAATGAGCAGTTCTTC	CASEGFSGRPYNEQFF
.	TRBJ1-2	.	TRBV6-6	TGTGCCAGCAGTTACCCTTTGGGGGGTATCTATGGCTACACCTTC	CASSYPLGGIYGYTF
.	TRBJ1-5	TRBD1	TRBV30	TGTGCCACGGGACAGGGGGGGGATCAGCCCCAGCATTTT	CATGQGGDQPQHF
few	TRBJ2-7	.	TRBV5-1	TGCGCCAGCAGCAACAGGGTTTCGGAGCAGTACTTC	CASSNRVSEQYF
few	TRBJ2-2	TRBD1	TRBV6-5	TGTGCCAGCAGTTACTCAGGGACAGTTTGGACCGGGGAGCTGTTTTTT	CASSYSGTVWTGELFF
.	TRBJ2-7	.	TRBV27	TGTGCCAGCAGTTTATCGAGGTGGTCCGCCCACGAGCAGTACTTC	CASSLSRWSAHEQYF
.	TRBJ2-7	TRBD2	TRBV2	TGTGCCAGCAGTGAAGCGACTAGCGGGGGGGTAGAGCAGTACTTC	CASSEATSGGVEQYF
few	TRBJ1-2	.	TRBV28	TGTGCCAGCAGTTCAGGGGTTGTAGGTGGCTACACCTTC	CASSSGVVGGYTF
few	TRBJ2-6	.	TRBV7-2	TGTGCCAGCAGCTTAGTAGAATCTGGGGCCAACGTCCTGACTTTC	CASSLVESGANVLTF
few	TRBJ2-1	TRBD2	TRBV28	TGTGCCAGCAGTTCGACTAGCGGCGTTATAGAGGATGAGCAGTTCTTC	CASSSTSGVIEDEQFF
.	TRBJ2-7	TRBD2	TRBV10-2	TGCGCCAGCAGTGAGTCGGGAGCGGGGGGGGCCTACGAGCAGTACTTC	CASSESGAGGAYEQYF
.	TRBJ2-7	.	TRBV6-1	TGTGCCAGCAGTGAAGTCAGGGACTCCTACGAGCAGTACTTC	CASSEVRDSYEQYF
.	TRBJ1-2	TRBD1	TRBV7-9	TGTGCCAGCAGCTTCACAGGGGATGGCTACACCTTC	CASSFTGDGYTF
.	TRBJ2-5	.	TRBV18	TGTGCCAGCTCACCAGGGCCCCAAGAGACCCAGTACTTC	CASSPGPQETQYF
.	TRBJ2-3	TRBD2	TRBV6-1	TGTGCCAGCAGAAGACTAGCGGGGGGGGATACGCAGTATTTT	CASRRLAGGDTQYF
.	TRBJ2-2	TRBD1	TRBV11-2	TGTGCCAGCAGCCGACAGGGAATTCAGCTGTTTTTT	CASSRQGIQLFF
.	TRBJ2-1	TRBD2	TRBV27	TGTGCCAGCAGACCTAGCGGGAGGGCCATCAATGAGCAGTTCTTC	CASRPSGRAINEQFF
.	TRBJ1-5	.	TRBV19	TGTGCCAGTAGTATCCTCGACAGGAACAATCAGCCCCAGCATTTT	CASSILDRNNQPQHF
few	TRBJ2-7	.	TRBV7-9	TGTGCCAGCAGTTATAGCTCCTACGAGCAGTACTTC	CASSYSSYEQYF
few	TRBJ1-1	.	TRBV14	TGTGCCAGCAGCCAAGTCCACAGCTCAAACACTGAAGCTTTCTTT	CASSQVHSSNTEAFF
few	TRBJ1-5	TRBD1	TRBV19	TGTGCCAGTAGTATAGGAATGGACAGGACCAAGCCCCAGCATTTT	CASSIGMDRTKPQHF
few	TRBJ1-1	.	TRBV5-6	TGTGCCAGCAGCTTTCTCCAGGGGCCGAACACTGAAGCTTTCTTT	CASSFLQGPNTEAFF
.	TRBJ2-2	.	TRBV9	TGTGCCAGCAGCGTGGCAGGGGTGAGCACCGGGGAGCTGTTTTTT	CASSVAGVSTGELFF